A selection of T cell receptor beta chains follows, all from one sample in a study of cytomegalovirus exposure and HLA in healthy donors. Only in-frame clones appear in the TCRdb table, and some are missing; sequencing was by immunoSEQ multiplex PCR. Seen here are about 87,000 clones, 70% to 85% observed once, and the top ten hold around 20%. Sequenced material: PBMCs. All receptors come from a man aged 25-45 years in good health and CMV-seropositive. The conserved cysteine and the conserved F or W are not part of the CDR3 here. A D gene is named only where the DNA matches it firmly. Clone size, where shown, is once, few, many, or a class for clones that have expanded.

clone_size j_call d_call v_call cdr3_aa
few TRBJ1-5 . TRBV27 ASSLWGGSNQPQH
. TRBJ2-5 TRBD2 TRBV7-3 ASSRGLAGAETQY
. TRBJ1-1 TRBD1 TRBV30 AWGQGTVEAF
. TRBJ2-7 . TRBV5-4 ASTLSGGVGLYEQY
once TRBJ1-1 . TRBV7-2 ASSSTGLGTEAF
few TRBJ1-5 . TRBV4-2 ASSQDRNQPQH
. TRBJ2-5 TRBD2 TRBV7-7 ASSLSPGLAGGETQY
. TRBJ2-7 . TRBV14 ASSQNWEQY
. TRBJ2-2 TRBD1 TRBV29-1 SVVTGGNGELF
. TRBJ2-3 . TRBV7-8 ASSLGDLTDTQY
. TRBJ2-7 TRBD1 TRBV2 ASTDRVYEQY
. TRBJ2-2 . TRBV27 ASCYRDTGELF
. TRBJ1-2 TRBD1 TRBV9 ASTREDRNYGYT
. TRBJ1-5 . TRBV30 AWSRGEERPQH
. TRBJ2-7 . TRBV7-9 ASSRESTYEQY
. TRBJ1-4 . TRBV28 ASSSHSPGVNEKLF
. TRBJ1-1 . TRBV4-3 ASSQGLLNTEAF
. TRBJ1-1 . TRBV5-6 ASSLAEDSYLNTEAF
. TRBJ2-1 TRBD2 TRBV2 ASSDGLADNEQF
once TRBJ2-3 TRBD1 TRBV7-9 ASSSTDRDLSTDTQY
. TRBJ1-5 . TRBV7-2 ASGVVGTSYSNQPQH
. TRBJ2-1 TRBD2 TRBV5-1 ASSSAGGEPDEQF
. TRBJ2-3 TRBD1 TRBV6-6 ASSYSGQGGGTQY
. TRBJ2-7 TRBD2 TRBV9 ASSITGTSGVEQY
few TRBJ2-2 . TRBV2 ASSDHSRYSGELF
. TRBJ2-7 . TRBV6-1 ASSEMEGSYEQY
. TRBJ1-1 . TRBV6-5 ASSYSSRSDTEAF
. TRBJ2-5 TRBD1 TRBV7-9 ASSSGTGGRSLQETQY
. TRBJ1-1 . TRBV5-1 ASRKRGMNTEAF
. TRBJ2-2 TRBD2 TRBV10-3 AISEGLAGGIGELF
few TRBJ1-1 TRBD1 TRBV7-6 ASSFGTGGTEAF
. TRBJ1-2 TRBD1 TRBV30 AGTGVDYGYT
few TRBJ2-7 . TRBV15 ATSRGRGAYEQY